Listed below are T cell receptor beta chains from one sample, sequenced in a study of T cell responses to AZD1222 COVID-19 vaccine. Assay: immunoSEQ multiplex PCR; the TCRdb copy retains only in-frame clones and omits some. The sample yields some 170,000 clones, around nine tenths seen once. This specimen was peripheral blood, taken 28 days after the second AZD1222 dose. These receptors all stem from an adult who received the AZD1222 COVID-19 vaccine. Both conserved end residues are part of each CDR3. Each record gives: V gene, clone size, D gene, J gene, CDR3 length, CDR3 protein, CDR3 DNA. D genes are given only for firm matches. The size field is filled for only some rows; it gives once, few, many or a size class.

TRBV2	-	TRBD1	TRBJ2-7	14	CASSEQGAYYEQYF	TGTGCCAGCAGTGAACAGGGGGCGTACTACGAGCAGTACTTC
TRBV7-9	-	TRBD2	TRBJ2-5	19	CASTLVESSGGYPQETQYF	TGTGCCAGCACCCTTGTCGAGTCTAGCGGGGGGTACCCTCAAGAGACCCAGTACTTC
TRBV6-5	-	TRBD1	TRBJ1-1	14	CASGYRGGETEAFF	TGTGCCAGCGGATACAGGGGAGGGGAGACTGAAGCTTTCTTT
TRBV7-7	-	-	TRBJ1-5	16	CASSPRHSRGNQPQHF	TGTGCCAGCAGCCCCCGGCATTCCAGGGGCAATCAGCCCCAGCATTTT
TRBV19	-	TRBD1	TRBJ1-2	13	CASTRDSNYGYTF	TGTGCCTCCACTCGGGACAGTAACTATGGCTACACCTTC
TRBV27	-	-	TRBJ1-2	12	CASKDPNYGYTF	TGTGCCAGCAAAGACCCTAACTATGGCTACACCTTC
TRBV7-2	-	TRBD2	TRBJ2-1	16	CASSLSYGGAVREQFF	TGTGCCAGCAGCTTATCTTACGGGGGGGCCGTCAGGGAGCAGTTCTTC
TRBV5-1	few	TRBD1	TRBJ1-2	16	CASSLSTGGGNYGYTF	TGCGCCAGCAGCCTCTCGACAGGGGGCGGTAACTATGGCTACACCTTC
TRBV3-1/TRBV3-2	-	-	TRBJ1-5	13	CASSQAGDQPQHF	TGTGCCAGCAGCCAAGCAGGGGATCAGCCCCAGCATTTT
TRBV5-5	-	-	TRBJ2-5	14	CASSPPGKQETQYF	TGTGCCAGCAGCCCCCCGGGGAAGCAAGAGACCCAGTACTTC
TRBV3-1/TRBV3-2	-	-	TRBJ1-2	14	CASSQVPGDYGYTF	TGTGCCAGCAGCCAAGTCCCGGGGGACTATGGCTACACCTTC
TRBV7-8	-	-	TRBJ1-1	16	CASSLAWGGGNTEAFF	TGTGCCAGCAGCTTAGCTTGGGGGGGCGGGAACACTGAAGCTTTCTTT
TRBV18	-	-	TRBJ2-2	17	CASSPRRGGANTGELFF	TGTGCCAGCTCACCACGAAGAGGGGGGGCGAACACCGGGGAGCTGTTTTTT
TRBV30	-	TRBD1	TRBJ1-1	13	CAWRGQMNTEAFF	TGTGCCTGGCGGGGACAGATGAACACTGAAGCTTTCTTT
TRBV4-1	-	-	TRBJ1-1	15	CASSQKDNLNTEAFF	TGCGCCAGCAGCCAAAAGGACAACTTGAACACTGAAGCTTTCTTT